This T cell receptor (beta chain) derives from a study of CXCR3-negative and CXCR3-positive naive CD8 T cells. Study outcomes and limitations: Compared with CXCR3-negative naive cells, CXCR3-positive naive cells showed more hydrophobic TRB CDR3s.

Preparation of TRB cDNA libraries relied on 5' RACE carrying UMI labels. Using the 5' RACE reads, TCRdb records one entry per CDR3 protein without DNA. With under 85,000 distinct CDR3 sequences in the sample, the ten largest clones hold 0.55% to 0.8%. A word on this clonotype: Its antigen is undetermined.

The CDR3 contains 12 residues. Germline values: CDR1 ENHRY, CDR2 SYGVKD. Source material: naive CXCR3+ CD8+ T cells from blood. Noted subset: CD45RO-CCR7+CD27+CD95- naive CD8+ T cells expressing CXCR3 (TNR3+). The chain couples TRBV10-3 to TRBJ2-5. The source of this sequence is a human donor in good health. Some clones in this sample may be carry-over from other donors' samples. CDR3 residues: CAIRDNQETQYF.